The rows below give T cell receptor beta chains drawn from one sample of a study of cytomegalovirus exposure and HLA in healthy donors. Measured with immunoSEQ multiplex PCR; TCRdb has only the in-frame clones, and not every one. This table holds about 270,000 clones, roughly 85% found once. The sequenced sample consisted of PBMCs. The receptors were gathered from a woman between 18 and 29 years old in good health and CMV-seronegative. The CDR3 runs from the conserved cysteine through the conserved F or W. A D gene is named only where the DNA matches it firmly. Some rows have no size entry. The others give once, few or many, or a class for an expanded clone.

TRBJ2-1 NA NA TRBV4-3 CASSQDRGSEQFF TGCGCCAGCAGCCAAGATCGAGGGAGTGAGCAGTTCTTC
TRBJ1-5 TRBD1 NA TRBV2 CASRTGTGGAGNQPQHF TGTGCCAGCAGGACCGGGACAGGGGGCGCGGGCAATCAGCCCCAGCATTTT
TRBJ2-4 NA once TRBV11-3 CASSSGTLNIQYF TGTGCCAGCAGCTCCGGGACACTCAACATTCAGTACTTC
TRBJ1-1 TRBD1 few TRBV12-5 CASGLVGQANTEAFF TGTGCTAGTGGTTTGGTAGGACAGGCGAACACTGAAGCTTTCTTT
TRBJ2-3 TRBD2 NA TRBV29-1 CSVEDMAGGPDTQYF TGCAGCGTTGAAGATATGGCGGGAGGCCCAGATACGCAGTATTTT
TRBJ2-3 NA few TRBV19 CASSSGQSTDTQYF TGTGCCAGTAGTTCCGGACAGAGCACAGATACGCAGTATTTT
TRBJ1-1 NA NA TRBV19 CASRTNTEAFF TGTGCCAGTCGAACTAACACTGAAGCTTTCTTT
TRBJ2-7 TRBD2 NA TRBV27 CASSLRAPGGPYEQYF TGTGCCAGCAGTTTAAGGGCCCCGGGGGGACCTTACGAGCAGTACTTC
TRBJ2-1 NA NA TRBV11-3 CASSLGGEQFF TGTGCCAGCAGCTTGGGGGGTGAGCAGTTCTTC
TRBJ1-3 NA NA TRBV7-2 CASSLDEQGSGNTIYF TGTGCCAGCAGCTTGGACGAACAGGGCTCTGGAAACACCATATATTTT
TRBJ2-7 TRBD2 once TRBV5-4 CASSFSAGGSYEQYF TGTGCCAGCAGCTTTTCAGCGGGGGGCTCCTACGAGCAGTACTTC
TRBJ1-1 TRBD1 NA TRBV2 CASSPAGGRAEAFF TGTGCCAGCAGCCCTGCAGGGGGTAGGGCTGAAGCTTTCTTT
TRBJ2-5 NA NA TRBV7-6 CASSFETGAGRETQYF TGTGCCAGCAGCTTTGAGACAGGCGCTGGTCGAGAGACCCAGTACTTC
TRBJ2-7 NA once TRBV11-2 CASSLDTAREGYEQYF TGTGCCAGCAGCTTAGATACGGCCAGGGAAGGCTACGAGCAGTACTTC
TRBJ2-3 NA once TRBV11-2 CASSLARQTDTQYF TGTGCCAGCAGCTTAGCAAGGCAGACTGATACGCAGTATTTT
TRBJ2-7 TRBD2 NA TRBV7-6 CASSLGVPLAGGPYEQYF TGTGCCAGCAGCTTAGGGGTCCCACTAGCGGGAGGTCCCTACGAGCAGTACTTC
TRBJ1-5 TRBD1 NA TRBV19 CASSSREDRLPNQPQHF TGTGCCAGTAGTTCACGAGAGGACAGGCTCCCAAATCAGCCCCAGCATTTT